This TCR beta chain is from a study of blood T cell repertoires in COVID-19. Whole-study context: The United States, Italy and Spain were the sources of the acute and convalescent COVID-19 samples.

Original processing notes: The assay estimated nucleated cells by amplifying reference gene primers. TCRdb's table, derived via immunoSEQ multiplex PCR, lists solely in-frame clones and lacks some. V, J and clone size derive from that table, while D and trimming were established from the DNA sequence. The sample shows more than 250,000 clones, around 82% of them seen only once. J gave up 0 bases and V 0 bases, and 9 bases lay outside the gene matches. The CDR3 has 18 residues. In germline, CDR1 is MNHNS, CDR2 SASEGT. The sequenced material came from peripheral blood. V usage is TRBV6-1 and J usage is TRBJ1-2; TRBD1 matches 8 bases. This receptor was taken from a human donor in a cohort sampled during active COVID-19. The CDR3 sequence is CASSEANRDRRTNYGYTF. Written as DNA, the CDR3 is TGTGCCAGCAGTGAAGCGAACCGGGACAGGAGAACTAACTATGGCTACACCTTC.